A selection of T cell receptor beta chains follows, all from one sample in a study of monozygotic twins with inflammatory bowel disease. TCRdb re-called the 5' RACE reads and shows each CDR3 protein once, DNA omitted. With about 380,000 distinct CDR3 sequences in the sample, the ten largest clones hold 2.5% to 3%. The sample comprised blood. These receptors all come from a human donor with ulcerative colitis or Crohn's disease, or a healthy co-twin of an affected twin (not recorded which). The CDR3 runs from the conserved cysteine through the conserved F or W.

J,V,CDR3
TRBJ2-1,TRBV5-1,CASRREAQNYNEQFF
TRBJ1-2,TRBV7-2,CASSFSADYGYTF
TRBJ2-6,TRBV6-1,CASSPGPGANVLTF
TRBJ2-2,TRBV2,CASSDPSLISGELFF
TRBJ1-1,TRBV9,CASSVRGGNTEAFF
TRBJ1-3,TRBV14,CASSQEGRGRLGNTIYF
TRBJ2-7,TRBV7-9,CASDRDTNYEQYF
TRBJ1-6,TRBV15,CATSRDRALGSPLHF
TRBJ1-6,TRBV20-1,CNARQGALEASPLHF
TRBJ2-5,TRBV10-3,CAISRDTSLFVTQYF
TRBJ2-7,TRBV20-1,CSAPPVERGSYEQYF
TRBJ1-5,TRBV24-1,CATSDGTGGPYKGNQPQHF
TRBJ2-5,TRBV7-2,CASGLAGGGETQYF
TRBJ2-5,TRBV7-9,CASSLVGATRGTQYF
TRBJ2-6,TRBV4-1,CASSQEPGQGRSNVLTF
TRBJ2-2,TRBV9,CASSAWGRSSNTGELFF
TRBJ2-3,TRBV4-3,CASSQDRGGVGDTQYF
TRBJ2-1,TRBV3-1,CASSQVGFQGAMDEQFF
TRBJ2-7,TRBV6-5,CASMGFGSYEQYF
TRBJ1-1,TRBV5-1,CASNRPPNTEAFF
TRBJ2-5,TRBV14,CASSPFLGQGAQTQYF
TRBJ1-6,TRBV12-3/TRBV12-4,CASSLRGPGSPLHF
TRBJ2-1,TRBV10-3,CAISGRPGNYNEQFF
TRBJ2-1,TRBV13,CASSTTSGGLLLDEQFF
TRBJ2-5,TRBV20-1,CSALAGSQETQYF
TRBJ2-5,TRBV2,CASDRGQSQETQYF
TRBJ2-1,TRBV7-9,CASSAGLAHYNEQFF
TRBJ2-5,TRBV7-2,CASSLGGLSQETQYF
TRBJ1-5,TRBV12-3/TRBV12-4,CASSLWGINQPQHF
TRBJ1-2,TRBV7-2,CASTKRGTGGNYGYTF
TRBJ2-5,TRBV5-6,CASNLRSTGQETQYF
TRBJ2-2,TRBV7-7,CASSFGQAGAGELFF
TRBJ2-1,TRBV11-1,CASSVESKGGGSYNEQFF
TRBJ2-1,TRBV12-3/TRBV12-4,CASSLVGGPSSYNEQFF
TRBJ1-2,TRBV6-1,CASSPQGVDYGYTF
TRBJ2-1,TRBV20-1,CSARDTSSGKYNEQFF
TRBJ1-4,TRBV18,CASSTLTAATNEKLFF
TRBJ2-7,TRBV6-1,CASRRGQGAEEQYF
TRBJ2-1,TRBV6-2/TRBV6-3,CASSYSTASNEQFF
TRBJ1-5,TRBV5-1,CASSPRGLGGNQPQHF
TRBJ2-1,TRBV6-5,CASSYSITVYNEQFF